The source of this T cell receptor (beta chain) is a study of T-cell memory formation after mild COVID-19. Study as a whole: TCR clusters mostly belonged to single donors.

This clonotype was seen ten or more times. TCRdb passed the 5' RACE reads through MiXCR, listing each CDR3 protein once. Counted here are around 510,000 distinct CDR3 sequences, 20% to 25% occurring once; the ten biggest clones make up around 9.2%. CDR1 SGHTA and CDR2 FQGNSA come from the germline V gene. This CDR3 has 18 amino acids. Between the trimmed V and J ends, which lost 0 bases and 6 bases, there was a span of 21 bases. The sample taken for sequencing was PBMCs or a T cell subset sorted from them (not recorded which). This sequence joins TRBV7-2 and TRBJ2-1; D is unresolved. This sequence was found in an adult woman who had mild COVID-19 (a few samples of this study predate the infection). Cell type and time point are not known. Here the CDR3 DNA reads TGTGCCAGCAGCTTAGCTCCGTTTAGCAACCCCCCGGGCAATGAGCAGTTCTTC. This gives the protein CASSLAPFSNPPGNEQFF.